These 8 T cell receptor beta chains were sequenced from one sample in a study of cytomegalovirus exposure and HLA in healthy donors. Amplification used 60 Vbeta primers and 13 Jbeta primers. TCRdb's table, derived via immunoSEQ multiplex PCR, lists solely in-frame clones and lacks some. The table records under 200,000 clones, 80% to 90% of them present only once. The material sequenced was PBMCs. These receptors originate from a woman under 30 in good health and CMV-seronegative.

V gene TRBV27 combines with J gene TRBJ2-1; D possibly corresponds to TRBD1 (5 bases). CDR1 is MNHEY, CDR2 SMNVEV, per germline (reference sequence). V lost 7 bases and J lost 5, with 6 bases in between. CDR3 size: 11 residues. The CDR3 sequence: CASTRDNEQFF. The CDR3 nucleotides read TGTGCCAGCACCAGGGACAATGAGCAGTTCTTC.

The chain joins TRBV7-2 to TRBJ1-5, with D possibly matching TRBD1 (6 bases). Germline CDR1 SGHTA, CDR2 FQGNSA. V was shortened by 2 bases and J by 8 bases, with 16 bases between the two germline ends. This CDR3 region has 15 residues. CDR3 in amino acids: CASSLYGRGSEPQHF. CDR3 bases: TGTGCCAGCAGCTTATACGGCAGGGGTTCAGAGCCCCAGCATTTT.

The rearrangement links TRBV2 to TRBJ2-4, with D unclear. This CDR3 region has 12 residues. Between the trimmed V and J ends, which lost 4 bases and 7 bases, there was a span of 8 bases. The V gene's germline CDR1 is SNHLY and CDR2 FYNNEI. The chain's CDR3 is CASSAVSNIQYF. As DNA, the CDR3 is TGTGCCAGCAGTGCCGTATCGAACATTCAGTACTTC.

The chain recombines TRBV27 with TRBJ2-1; 10 nucleotides line up with TRBD2. The CDR3 sequence is 16 residues long. J lost 9 bases, V lost 3 bases, and 11 bases had no gene match. The germline gives CDR1 MNHEY, CDR2 SMNVEV (reference sequence). CDR3 protein: CASSFYPSGRAVEQFF. Written as DNA, the CDR3 is TGTGCCAGCAGTTTCTACCCCAGCGGGAGGGCCGTTGAGCAGTTCTTC.

V is TRBV7-2 and J is TRBJ2-3; 11 nucleotides match TRBD2. The CDR3 is 16 residues long. Germline CDR1 reads SGHTA; CDR2 reads FQGNSA. V lost 4 bases and J lost 0; bases outside the gene matches: 3. CDR3 protein: CASSYWTSGSTDTQYF. The DNA of the CDR3 is TGTGCCAGCAGCTACTGGACTAGCGGGAGCACAGATACGCAGTATTTT.

The chain carries TRBV28 and TRBJ2-3; D unresolved. Per germline, CDR1 MDHEN and CDR2 SYDVKM. With 4 bases removed from V and 3 bases from J, the gap between germline ends came to 11 bases. The CDR3 sequence is 14 residues long. DNA for the CDR3: TGTGCCAGCAGTTCCTTGGAGAGGACAGATACGCAGTATTTT. The encoded protein is CASSSLERTDTQYF.

This rearrangement joins TRBV27 to TRBJ2-1; 8 bases are shared with TRBD2. CDR3 length: 15 amino acids. CDR1 and CDR2 from the germline V gene are MNHEY and SMNVEV (reference sequence). V shed 3 bases and J 9 bases; nucleotides not matched to a gene: 10. This CDR3 is CASSFHPGLGVEQFF. The CDR3 DNA follows: TGTGCCAGCAGTTTCCATCCGGGACTAGGGGTTGAGCAGTTCTTC.

The genes are TRBV5-4 and TRBJ2-3; weak D call: TRBD2 (7 bases). The V end was cut by 4 bases, the J end by 2 bases, with 17 bases between. Germline V lookup: CDR1 SGHNT, CDR2 YYREEE (reference sequence). CDR3 size: 16 residues. CDR3 nucleotides: TGTGCCAGCAGCCGGGTGGGGGGGCTATACACAGATACGCAGTATTTT. The encoded protein is CASSRVGGLYTDTQYF.